This TCR beta chain was recovered during a study of blood T cells in healthy people across ages. Overall study results and limits: Possibly, changes in expanded clonotypes were confounded because donor CMV status was unknown. Conclusively comparing naive with antigen-experienced cells was impossible with unsorted PBMCs. Comparison with aged donors showed that long-lived donors had more naive CD4+ cells and higher diversity. Per million T cells, TCR beta diversity dropped roughly linearly as age increased.

With a J-beta primer mix and a sample-barcoded 5' primer, a second PCR ran about 7 to 12 cycles. TCRdb re-derived calls from the 5' RACE reads in MiXCR, one entry per CDR3 protein. The sample comprises 800,000 to 900,000 distinct CDR3 sequences, 55% to 65% of which are singletons, and around a quarter rests with the top ten. The germline CDR1 and CDR2 sequences are SEHNR and FQNEAQ (reference sequence). The ends were cut back, 3 bases at V and 5 bases at J, with 11 bases in the middle. CDR3 length: 14 residues. As concerns this clonotype: Its specificity is not known.

The sample taken for sequencing was blood. The chain is built from TRBV7-9 and TRBJ2-1; tentative D call: TRBD1 (6 bases). The sequence was collected from a man aged 30-40 years in good health. The DNA of the CDR3 is TGTGCCAGCAGCTTGTGGGCAGGGGACAATGAGCAGTTCTTC. It encodes CASSLWAGDNEQFF.